Each of the 15 T cell receptor beta chains below was sequenced from the same sample in a study of beta chain features in type 1 diabetes. Since all of the isolated RNA was reverse transcribed, expressed TCRB transcripts were what got sequenced. Clones were read by immunoSEQ multiplex PCR, and TCRdb kept only the in-frame ones, dropping some. The sample yields 300,000 to 400,000 clones, 6.5% to 10% seen once. Sequencing used central memory CD4+ T cells from blood. All receptors come from a woman younger than 30 in good health.

This clone turned up a few times. V gene TRBV4-2 combines with J gene TRBJ1-1; no clear D. V lost 0 bases, J lost 13 bases, and 21 bases lay in between. Germline CDR1 is LGHNA and CDR2 is YNFKEQ. CDR3 size: 15 residues. CDR3 nucleotides: TGTGCCAGCAGCCAAGATCTAGCAGTTTTAGGCGGGCGTTTCTTT. This sequence encodes CASSQDLAVLGGRFF.

The chain is built from TRBV15 and TRBJ2-7; D is ambiguous. The CDR3 has 14 amino acids. Germline CDR1 LNHNV, CDR2 YYDKDF (reference sequence). Between the trimmed V and J ends, which lost 5 bases and 3 bases, there was a span of 14 bases. CDR3 sequence (DNA): TGTGCCACCAGCGCAAGGGTGGGGTTCTACGAGCAGTACTTC. Its translation: CATSARVGFYEQYF.

V is TRBV4-2 and J is TRBJ2-7; possibly TRBD2 for D (7 bases). Germline V gene data show CDR1 as LGHNA and CDR2 as YNFKEQ. The V end was cut by 4 bases, the J end by 7 bases, with 20 bases between. CDR3 length: 15 amino acids. The CDR3 DNA reads as TGTGCCAGCAGCCCGGGGGGCAGGGACTTGGGTGAGCAGTACTTC. Translated: CASSPGGRDLGEQYF.

This clone was seen a handful of times. V is TRBV7-2 and J is TRBJ2-1; D possibly corresponds to TRBD1 (7 bases). V lost 4 bases and J 4 bases, leaving 14 bases between the germline ends. There are 15 residues in the CDR3. CDR1 and CDR2 (germline): SGHTA, FQGNSA. CDR3 in amino acids: CASSSGGNYYNEQFF. The CDR3 region has the DNA TGTGCCAGCAGCTCAGGGGGGAACTATTACAATGAGCAGTTCTTC. Complete variable domain (other parts from reference TRBV7-2 and TRBJ2-1): GAGVSQSPSNKVTEKGKDVELRCDPISGHTALYWYRQSLGQGLEFLIYFQGNSAPDKSGLPSDRFSAERTGGSVSTLTIQRTQQEDSAVYLCASSSGGNYYNEQFFGPGTRLTVL.

This clone was observed at least ten times. The gene calls are TRBV18 and TRBJ2-7, with a weak D call TRBD2 (6 bases). Germline loops: CDR1 KGHSH, CDR2 LQKENI. V lost 2 bases, J lost 3 bases, and 14 bases lay in between. The CDR3 has 15 residues. The CDR3 nucleotides are TGTGCCAGCTCACCAGGCGGGATTGGGATCTACGAGCAGTACTTC. Translation: CASSPGGIGIYEQYF.

This clone was recorded a few times. The V call is TRBV5-1, the J call TRBJ2-7; maybe TRBD2 (5 bases). Germline values: CDR1 SGHRS, CDR2 YFSETQ. This CDR3 is built from 15 residues. V dropped 1 base and J dropped 0 bases, with 11 bases sitting between them. In DNA, the CDR3 is TGCGCCAGCAGCTTGCACGGGGTTACCTCCTACGAGCAGTACTTC. As protein: CASSLHGVTSYEQYF.

The V gene is TRBV5-8, the J gene TRBJ2-1, with D perhaps TRBD2 (5 bases). Trimming removed 1 base from V and 0 bases from J, with 14 bases in between. Germline V CDR1 and CDR2: SGHTS, YDEGEE. CDR3 length equals 17 residues. CDR3 sequence (DNA): TGTGCCAGCAGCTTGAAGGTCCGGAGCGGCTCCTACAATGAGCAGTTCTTC. Amino acids: CASSLKVRSGSYNEQFF.

V usage is TRBV7-9 and J usage is TRBJ2-7, with a possible D match to TRBD1 (5 bases). This CDR3 comprises 14 residues. Trimming took off 2 bases at V and 5 bases at J, with 13 bases between the two ends. The germline V gene encodes CDR1 SEHNR and CDR2 FQNEAQ (reference sequence). CDR3 in amino acids: CASSLTQGGHEQYF. The DNA for the CDR3 is TGTGCCAGCAGCTTAACCCAGGGTGGGCACGAGCAGTACTTC.

The chain joins TRBV14 to TRBJ1-1, with a tentative D call TRBD1 (5 bases). Trimming took 3 bases from V and 4 from J, leaving 9 bases between them. The germline CDR1 and CDR2 sequences are SGHDN and FVKESK. There are 13 residues in the CDR3. The CDR3 region is CASSHFGGTEAFF. DNA of the CDR3: TGTGCCAGCAGCCATTTTGGGGGCACTGAAGCTTTCTTT.

The chain couples TRBV5-6 to TRBJ1-1; D is perhaps TRBD1 (5 bases). The germline V and J ends were trimmed by 2 bases and 10 bases, with 18 bases remaining between them. Germline V gene data show CDR1 as SGHDT and CDR2 as YYEEEE. There are 14 residues in the CDR3. CDR3 in amino acids: CASSFFGGESGAFF. CDR3 nucleotide sequence: TGTGCCAGCAGCTTTTTCGGGGGTGAGAGTGGAGCTTTCTTT. Using reference TRBV5-6 and TRBJ1-1 for the parts outside the CDR3, the full variable domain is DAGVTQSPTHLIKTRGQQVTLRCSPKSGHDTVSWYQQALGQGPQFIFQYYEEEERQRGNFPDRFSGHQFPNYSSELNVNALLLGDSALYLCASSFFGGESGAFFGQGTRLTVV.

The rearrangement links TRBV28 to TRBJ2-7; 11 positions agree with TRBD2. Germline-derived CDR1 and CDR2 are MDHEN and SYDVKM. This CDR3 spans 14 amino acids. Trimming at V came to 6 bases and at J to 4 bases, leaving 5 bases not matched to a gene. The CDR3 DNA is TGTGCCAGCAGCGGGACTAGCGGAAGATACGAGCAGTACTTC. This sequence encodes CASSGTSGRYEQYF.

This clone has a count of ten or more. V usage is TRBV9 and J usage is TRBJ2-1; 7 bases match TRBD2. Unmatched junction bases numbered 10, after V lost 4 bases and J lost 6 bases. CDR1 is SGDLS, CDR2 YYNGEE, per germline. CDR3 length: 15 amino acids. CDR3 amino acids: CASSPRSSGRNEQFF. The CDR3 region has the DNA TGTGCCAGCAGCCCTCGGTCTAGCGGACGCAATGAGCAGTTCTTC.

This clone occurred a few times. This chain links TRBV5-1 with TRBJ2-1, with 12 bases that match TRBD2. V was pared by 3 bases and J by 7 bases, with 5 bases of the junction left unmatched. CDR3 length: 15 amino acids. Germline CDR1 reads SGHRS; CDR2 reads YFSETQ. The CDR3 DNA is TGCGCCAGCAGCTCCGGGACTAGCGGGTTTAATGAGCAGTTCTTC. Amino acids: CASSSGTSGFNEQFF.

This sequence joins TRBV15 and TRBJ1-2, with TRBD1 as a possible D gene (5 bases). V lost 7 bases and J 4 bases, leaving 13 bases between the germline ends. Germline V lookup: CDR1 LNHNV, CDR2 YYDKDF (reference sequence). CDR3 size: 13 residues. CDR3 nucleotides: TGTGCCACCACAGAGACAGCCAGCTATGGCTACACCTTC. It codes for CATTETASYGYTF.

This clone was observed a few times. The chain carries TRBV27 and TRBJ2-2, with D uncertain. CDR3 size: 15 residues. Per germline, CDR1 MNHEY and CDR2 SMNVEV (reference sequence). V dropped 4 bases and J dropped 4 bases, with 13 bases sitting between them. CDR3 residues: CASSSSMDFTGELFF. CDR3 nucleotides: TGTGCCAGCAGTTCATCCATGGATTTCACCGGGGAGCTGTTTTTT.